These T cell receptor beta chains were read from a single sample in a study of a mutant IDH1 vaccine in newly diagnosed glioma. For these TCRs, the target antigens are not known. The assay was immunoSEQ multiplex PCR, and TCRdb's table has in-frame clones only and misses some. The sample comprises fewer than 35,000 clones, 90% of which are singletons, and about 20% rests with the top ten. The sequencing here drew on PBMCs, taken from a glioma patient whose treatment included an IDH1 peptide vaccine. These receptors came from a man younger than 35 with glioma. The CDR3 runs from the conserved cysteine through the conserved F or W. Each record gives: clone size, J gene, V gene, D gene, CDR3 DNA, CDR3 protein. The D gene is left open where the match is weak. Where a row states a size, it is once, few, many or the class of an expanded clone; other rows omit it.

>-|TRBJ1-2|TRBV28|TRBD1
TGTGCCAGCAGTACAGGACAGGGTTGGTATGGCTACACCTTC
CASSTGQGWYGYTF
>-|TRBJ1-2|TRBV23-1|-
TGCGCCAGCAGACCCCCCCGGGCCGACTATGGCTACACCTTC
CASRPPRADYGYTF
>-|TRBJ2-2|TRBV7-6|TRBD2
TGTGCCAGCAGCCAATCTCTAGCGGGAAGGGACACCGGGGAGCTGTTTTTT
CASSQSLAGRDTGELFF
>-|TRBJ1-1|TRBV18|-
TGTGCCAGCTCACCACCGAACAGCATTGAAGCTTTCTTT
CASSPPNSIEAFF
>-|TRBJ2-7|TRBV28|TRBD1
TGTGCCAGCAGACCTGCACTAAACACAGGGGGCGCGCACGAGCAGTACTTC
CASRPALNTGGAHEQYF
>-|TRBJ1-2|TRBV5-4|-
TGTGCCAGCAGCGGGGGCAGGGGAGAGGATGGCTACACCTTC
CASSGGRGEDGYTF
>-|TRBJ1-1|TRBV30|TRBD1
TGTGCCTGGAGTGTAAAGCTAGGACAGGGGTACCCTGAAGCTTTCTTT
CAWSVKLGQGYPEAFF
>-|TRBJ2-1|TRBV30|-
TGTGCCTGGAGGTCCGGGCCCGGCTCCTACAATGAGCAGTTCTTC
CAWRSGPGSYNEQFF
>-|TRBJ1-5|TRBV19|-
TGTGCCAGTAGTACGACAGGAGGCAATCAGCCCCAGCATTTT
CASSTTGGNQPQHF
>-|TRBJ1-4|TRBV27|-
TGTGCCAGCAGGCCTACCCTTACAGGGTTCACTAATGAAAAACTGTTTTTT
CASRPTLTGFTNEKLFF
>-|TRBJ2-5|TRBV6-5|-
TGTGCCAGCAGTCGCACCTCGGTGGCAACCCAGTACTTC
CASSRTSVATQYF
>-|TRBJ1-4|TRBV7-9|-
TGTGCCAGCAGCTCCCGTGGGGGACTCGAAAAACTGTTTTTT
CASSSRGGLEKLFF
>-|TRBJ1-3|TRBV19|-
TGTGCCAGTAGTCTACAGGGAGTCTCTGGAAACACCATATATTTT
CASSLQGVSGNTIYF
>once|TRBJ2-1|TRBV6-1|-
TGTGCCAGCAGTGCCCAGGCTAGCTCCTACAATGAGCAGTTCTTC
CASSAQASSYNEQFF
>-|TRBJ1-1|TRBV10-3|-
TGTGCCATCAGTGAGGGGGACACCCGTTCTGAAGCTTTCTTT
CAISEGDTRSEAFF
>once|TRBJ2-7|TRBV5-1|-
TGCGCCAGCAGCTTGGGTCGGGCAGGGTCCTACGAGCAGTACTTC
CASSLGRAGSYEQYF
>-|TRBJ2-3|TRBV7-9|-
TGTGCCAGCAGCTTAGGGACAGCCACAGATACGCAGTATTTT
CASSLGTATDTQYF
>-|TRBJ1-1|TRBV6-1|-
TGTGCCAGCAGTGAATCCGGGTATAGGAACTCTGAAGCTTTCTTT
CASSESGYRNSEAFF
>once|TRBJ2-1|TRBV5-1|-
TGCGCCAGCAGCTTGTCCCCCTCGTCCTACAATGAGCAGTTCTTC
CASSLSPSSYNEQFF
>-|TRBJ2-6|TRBV4-3|-
TGCGCCAGCAGCCAAGATGTCGTCGGGGCTGGGGCCAACGTCCTGACTTTC
CASSQDVVGAGANVLTF
>-|TRBJ2-1|TRBV29-1|TRBD1
TGCAGCGTTAGTCAGGGGGCCACAAAGGAGCAGTTCTTC
CSVSQGATKEQFF
>-|TRBJ2-7|TRBV11-2|-
TGTGCCAGCAGCACTGGGGATTTCTACGAGCAGTACTTC
CASSTGDFYEQYF
>-|TRBJ1-5|TRBV6-5|TRBD1
TGTGCCAGCGGGACAGGATCCAATCAGCCCCAGCATTTT
CASGTGSNQPQHF
>-|TRBJ2-5|TRBV5-1|-
TGCGCCAGCAGCTTGGGGGCGGGAAGAGAGACCCAGTACTTC
CASSLGAGRETQYF
>-|TRBJ1-1|TRBV15|-
TGTGCCACCAGCAGAGATCTTGGGGAAGTGACTGAAGCTTTCTTT
CATSRDLGEVTEAFF
>-|TRBJ1-4|TRBV7-9|TRBD1
TGTGCCAGCAGGGAAACAGGGGCAACTAATGAAAAACTGTTTTTT
CASRETGATNEKLFF
>-|TRBJ1-1|TRBV7-2|-
TGTGCCAGCAGCCGTAGGACTGACAGCCTGAAAGAAGCTTTCTTT
CASSRRTDSLKEAFF
>-|TRBJ1-2|TRBV5-1|TRBD1
TGCGCCAGCAGGCCTACAGGGGAGGGTGGCTACACCTTC
CASRPTGEGGYTF
>-|TRBJ1-1|TRBV4-1|-
TGCGCCAGCAGCCGAAGCGGGGAGGGGAACACTGAAGCTTTCTTT
CASSRSGEGNTEAFF
>-|TRBJ2-3|TRBV5-1|-
TGCGCCAGCAGCTCAGGAGGGCTCCCCGCCGGAGATACGCAGTATTTT
CASSSGGLPAGDTQYF
>-|TRBJ1-1|TRBV4-2|TRBD1
TGTGCCAGCAGCCAAGATCAGGGGGATGACACTGAAGCTTTCTTT
CASSQDQGDDTEAFF
>once|TRBJ2-1|TRBV7-6|-
TGTGCCAGCAGCTTATCTGAGACGGTAAGCTCCTACAATGAGCAGTTCTTC
CASSLSETVSSYNEQFF
>-|TRBJ2-7|TRBV30|TRBD2
TGTGCCTGGAGTGGGACTAGATTTGAGGAGCAGTACTTC
CAWSGTRFEEQYF
>-|TRBJ1-2|TRBV6-5|TRBD1
TGTGCCAGCACCTATTCAGGGGGCGGCTATGGCTACACCTTC
CASTYSGGGYGYTF
>-|TRBJ2-2|TRBV5-1|TRBD1
TGCGCCAGTAGCCTCCCGGGACAGCCTAACACCGGGGAGCTGTTTTTT
CASSLPGQPNTGELFF
>-|TRBJ2-1|TRBV9|-
TGTGCCAGCAGCGTAGGAGTTGATGAGCAGTTCTTC
CASSVGVDEQFF
>-|TRBJ2-2|TRBV18|-
TGTGCCAGCTCACCACGTTCTAGCGCCTCGAACACCGGGGAGCTGTTTTTT
CASSPRSSASNTGELFF
>once|TRBJ1-1|TRBV19|TRBD1
TGTGCCAGTACCCTGACAGGGATGGGCACTGAAGCTTTCTTT
CASTLTGMGTEAFF
>-|TRBJ1-2|TRBV29-1|-
TGCAGCGTTGAAAAGGGCCTTTATGGCTACACCTTC
CSVEKGLYGYTF
>-|TRBJ2-3|TRBV7-2|TRBD2
TGTGCCAGCAGCTTAACTAGCGGACTGAAGGATACGCAGTATTTT
CASSLTSGLKDTQYF
>-|TRBJ2-5|TRBV7-6|TRBD1
TGTGCCAGCAGCCGGGGACAGGTCGGGCTTCAAGAGACCCAGTACTTC
CASSRGQVGLQETQYF